This T cell receptor beta chain appears in the sequencing data of a study of blood T cell repertoires in COVID-19. Whole-study context: Samples of COVID-19 (acute and convalescent) were obtained from the United States, Italy and Spain. PBMCs, B-cell-depleted T cells, or T cells were the source of the cDNA or gDNA that made up the material.

The CDR3 has 17 residues. Germline values: CDR1 SGHTA, CDR2 FQGTGA. Unmatched junction bases numbered 8, after V lost 1 base and J lost 3 bases. In the authors' workflow: How many nucleated cells were present was estimated from reference gene primer amplification. Using immunoSEQ multiplex PCR, the repertoire was profiled, and TCRdb retains in-frame clones only, with some absent. V and J calls and clone size come straight from that table; D and trimming were deduced from the DNA. The table includes 94,000 or so clones, 80% to 90% detected once. The receptor comes from a man aged 55 to 70 with acute or convalescent COVID-19. The J gene is TRBJ2-5, the V gene TRBV7-3; the match to TRBD1 covers 10 bases. The sequenced material came from peripheral blood. The CDR3 bases are TGTGCCAGCAGCTTAATGGCCGCCGGGACAGGGGAAGAGACCCAGTACTTC. Translation: CASSLMAAGTGEETQYF.